The 30 T cell receptor beta chains below were found in one sample sequenced in a study of T cell responses to AZD1222 COVID-19 vaccine. Measured with immunoSEQ multiplex PCR; TCRdb has only the in-frame clones, and not every one. The table shows 70,000 to 90,000 clones, with more than 75% occurring only once. The sequencing here drew on peripheral blood, taken 28 days after the second AZD1222 dose. The receptor set was obtained from an adult who received the AZD1222 COVID-19 vaccine.

The J gene is TRBJ1-2, the V gene TRBV3-1 (or the pseudogene TRBV3-2); D call uncertain. There are 14 residues in the CDR3. Germline V lookup: CDR1 LGHDT, CDR2 YNNKEL (reference sequence). The ends were cut back, 4 bases at V and 8 bases at J, with 17 bases in the middle. CDR3 sequence (DNA): TGTGCCAGCAGCCCCCGGACCACAACGGGGGGCTACACCTTC. This codes for CASSPRTTTGGYTF.

V usage is TRBV19 and J usage is TRBJ1-6; D might be TRBD1 (5 bases). Germline CDR1 is LNHDA and CDR2 is SQIVND (reference sequence). CDR3 length: 17 residues. The ends were cut back, 6 bases at V and 8 bases at J, with 23 bases in the middle. The DNA for the CDR3 is TGTGCCAGTAGGACGAAATCCCAGGGTAGGCCCCATTCACCCCTCCACTTT. The encoded protein is CASRTKSQGRPHSPLHF.

V and J are TRBV7-6 and TRBJ2-7; no clear D. The CDR3 length is 14 residues. With 5 bases removed from V and 4 bases from J, the gap between germline ends came to 15 bases. Per the germline V gene, CDR1 is SGHVS and CDR2 is FNYEAQ. CDR3 loop: CASSTSATSYEQYF. CDR3 DNA sequence: TGTGCCAGCAGCACCTCAGCGACGAGTTACGAGCAGTACTTC. The whole variable domain, filled in from reference TRBV7-6 and TRBJ2-7, reads GAGVSQSPRYKVTKRGQDVALRCDPISGHVSLYWYRQALGQGPEFLTYFNYEAQQDKSGLPNDRFSAERPEGSISTLTIQRTEQRDSAMYRCASSTSATSYEQYFGPGTRLTVT.

The V and J genes are TRBV5-5 and TRBJ1-1; TRBD1 agrees at 8 bases. CDR1 and CDR2 (germline): SGHKS, YYEKEE (reference sequence). There are 15 residues in the CDR3. Germline trimming cut 0 bases from V and 3 bases from J; bases unmatched to any gene: 4. CDR3: CASSLAGGGDTEAFF. CDR3 sequence (DNA): TGTGCCAGCAGCTTGGCAGGGGGCGGTGACACTGAAGCTTTCTTT.

CDR3 nucleotide sequence: TGTGCCAGCTCACCAGATCAGGGGCTGGGCTATGGCTACACCTTC. It translates to CASSPDQGLGYGYTF. This chain links TRBV18 with TRBJ1-2; the D gene is possibly TRBD1 (6 bases). The V gene's germline CDR1 is KGHSH and CDR2 LQKENI. Trimming removed 2 bases at V and 4 bases at J, with 14 bases between. The CDR3 contains 15 residues.

The chain couples TRBV12-1 to TRBJ2-2; the table's D call of TRBD2 was not tested on the DNA. TRBV12-1 is a pseudogene segment. CDR3 length: 15 residues. CDR3 DNA sequence: TGTGCCAGCAGCTCCAAGCGGGGGAGAACCGGGGAGCTGTTTTTT. Its protein product is CASSSKRGRTGELFF.

This clone was counted a single time. J is TRBJ1-1 and V is TRBV5-1; D is possibly TRBD1 (6 bases). There are 14 residues in the CDR3. The V gene's germline CDR1 is SGHRS and CDR2 YFSETQ. V dropped 5 bases and J dropped 0 bases, with 11 bases sitting between them. The CDR3 loop is CASRAGALNTEAFF. The CDR3 DNA sequence: TGCGCCAGCAGGGCAGGGGCCCTGAACACTGAAGCTTTCTTT.

V is TRBV10-3 and J is TRBJ1-2, with D tentatively TRBD1 (5 bases). This CDR3 has 10 residues. CDR1 ENHRY and CDR2 SYGVKD come from the germline V gene. V was cut by 6 bases and J by 11 bases, with 10 bases left in between. CDR3 sequence (DNA): TGTGCCATCAGGGAGACAGATTACACCTTC. Its translation is CAIRETDYTF.

The V call is TRBV18, the J call TRBJ2-3; D is uncertain. V was shortened by 4 bases and J by 6 bases, with 14 bases between the two germline ends. CDR1 and CDR2 from the germline V gene are KGHSH and LQKENI. The CDR3 contains 14 residues. In DNA form, the CDR3 reads TGTGCCAGCTCACTGCCTAGTTTGTCGGATACGCAGTATTTT. Its translation is CASSLPSLSDTQYF.

The chain employs TRBV30 and TRBJ2-2, with no clear D. CDR1 and CDR2 from the germline V gene are GTSNPN and SVGIG (reference sequence). The V gene lost 2 bases and the J gene lost 8 bases, with 6 bases spanning the gap. The CDR3 has 11 residues. The CDR3 region has the DNA TGTGCCTGGAGTCTAAGGGGGGAGCTGTTTTTT. Translating gives CAWSLRGELFF.

This chain connects TRBV27 to TRBJ2-1, with D unclear. This CDR3 spans 12 amino acids. V was cut by 5 bases and J by 7 bases, with 9 bases left in between. The germline CDR1 and CDR2 sequences are MNHEY and SMNVEV (reference sequence). CDR3 sequence: CASSGRSNEQFF. CDR3 nucleotide sequence: TGTGCCAGCAGTGGACGGTCTAATGAGCAGTTCTTC.

The chain joins TRBV24-1 to TRBJ1-6; tentative D call: TRBD1 (6 bases). V shed 9 bases and J shed 0 bases, with 17 bases lying between them. Germline CDR1 and CDR2: KGHDR and SFDVKD. This CDR3 has 17 residues. CDR3 region: CATGGASFSSYNSPLHF. CDR3 bases: TGTGCCACCGGGGGGGCCTCATTTAGCTCCTATAATTCACCCCTCCACTTT.

The chain combines TRBV9 with TRBJ2-7; 9 nucleotides align to TRBD1. The CDR3 is 14 residues long. After removal of 3 bases from V and 3 bases from J, the junction contained 4 bases not matched to a gene. CDR1 and CDR2 from the germline V gene are SGDLS and YYNGEE. For the CDR3, the DNA is TGTGCCAGCAGCGAGGGGACAGGGATCTACGAGCAGTACTTC. Translated: CASSEGTGIYEQYF.

The chain uses TRBV5-1 and TRBJ1-4; TRBD1 matches 10 bases. CDR1 is SGHRS and CDR2 is YFSETQ in the germline V gene. Trimming took 0 bases from V and 11 from J; bases not matched to a gene: 13. The CDR3 has 17 residues. The CDR3 coding sequence is TGCGCCAGCAGCTTGGACAGCACCCGGGACAGGGGTGGGAAACTGTTTTTT. As protein: CASSLDSTRDRGGKLFF.

There are a few counts of this clone. This rearrangement joins TRBV19 to TRBJ1-2, with D perhaps TRBD1 (6 bases). Germline V gene sequence: CDR1 LNHDA, CDR2 SQIVND (reference sequence). With 7 bases removed from V and 5 bases from J, the gap between germline ends came to 20 bases. The CDR3 loop spans 15 amino acids. The DNA of the CDR3 is TGTGCCAGTACCCCGGGACACCAAGGCGGGTATGGCTACACCTTC. This translates into CASTPGHQGGYGYTF.

The V gene is TRBV19, the J gene TRBJ2-7, with D perhaps being TRBD1 or TRBD2 (5 bases each). The CDR3 covers 12 residues. The germline CDR1 and CDR2 sequences are LNHDA and SQIVND (reference sequence). The V end lost 4 bases, the J end lost 9 bases, and 13 bases lay between the germline ends. The CDR3 DNA sequence: TGTGCCAGTAGTACCGGGGCGTTGGGGCAGTACTTC. Residues: CASSTGALGQYF.

The chain joins TRBV12-3 or TRBV12-4 to TRBJ2-2, with D perhaps being TRBD1 or TRBD2 (5 bases each). V dropped 7 bases and J dropped 6 bases, with 12 bases sitting between them. The CDR3 is 13 residues long. CDR3 nucleotide sequence: TGTGCCAGCAACTGGGGGTCGCCCGGGGAGCTGTTTTTT. Its protein product is CASNWGSPGELFF.

This chain links TRBV7-9 with TRBJ2-3; 8 bases fit TRBD1. CDR3 length: 14 residues. V shed 5 bases, J shed 2 bases, and the junction held 3 bases outside the gene matches. Per the germline V gene, CDR1 is SEHNR and CDR2 is FQNEAQ (reference sequence). CDR3 sequence (DNA): TGTGCCAGCAGCCAGGGACAGGACACAGATACGCAGTATTTT. Protein product: CASSQGQDTDTQYF.

The CDR3 reads CASSTPLLAGASTGELFF. The CDR3 DNA reads TGTGCCAGCAGCACCCCACTTCTAGCGGGGGCCTCCACCGGGGAGCTGTTTTTT. The chain is built from TRBV9 and TRBJ2-2; TRBD2 aligns across 10 bases. Germline lookup yields CDR1 SGDLS and CDR2 YYNGEE. The CDR3 is 18 amino acids. Unmatched junction bases numbered 13, after V lost 4 bases and J lost 4 bases.

A single count supports this clone. The V and J genes are TRBV5-8 and TRBJ2-2; unclear D gene. The CDR3 loop spans 16 amino acids. Between the trimmed V and J ends, which lost 3 bases and 0 bases, there was a span of 12 bases. Germline lookup yields CDR1 SGHTS and CDR2 YDEGEE. The CDR3 protein is CASSYEVPPNTGELFF. The CDR3 DNA reads TGTGCCAGCAGCTACGAGGTTCCTCCGAACACCGGGGAGCTGTTTTTT.

This chain uses TRBV5-1 with TRBJ2-6; 7 positions agree with TRBD1. CDR1 is SGHRS, CDR2 YFSETQ, per germline. V shed 4 bases, J shed 2 bases, and the junction held 3 bases outside the gene matches. This CDR3 has 15 amino acids. The CDR3 reads CASSPTGTGANVLTF. The DNA of the CDR3 is TGCGCCAGCAGCCCGACAGGGACTGGGGCCAACGTCCTGACTTTC.

The rearrangement uses TRBV5-1 and TRBJ1-1; 9 nucleotides align to TRBD1. Germline-derived CDR1 and CDR2 are SGHRS and YFSETQ. Unmatched junction bases numbered 2, after V lost 5 bases and J lost 0 bases. The CDR3 sequence is 14 residues long. As DNA, the CDR3 is TGCGCCAGCAGGCGGACAGGGGTGAACACTGAAGCTTTCTTT. Residues: CASRRTGVNTEAFF.

This clone showed up just once. This rearrangement joins TRBV23-1 to TRBJ2-7; D remains ambiguous. TRBV23-1 is labeled an ORF, and its function is uncertain. The CDR3 consists of 16 residues. Between the trimmed V and J ends, which lost 4 bases and 3 bases, there was a span of 19 bases. In DNA, the CDR3 is TGCGCCAGCAGTCCCCCCCGGCTCGCCGAGATCTACGAGCAGTACTTC. Translating it yields CASSPPRLAEIYEQYF.

This clone came up a few times. At one of its ends the junction is not consistent with the germline gene, which may arise from a read error. The CDR3 DNA reads as TGTGCCAGTGGTATCTTTGCGGGCGAGCAGTACTTC. Protein: CASGIFAGEQYF. The chain links TRBV19 to TRBJ2-7, with a possible D match to TRBD2 (5 bases). The CDR3 has 12 amino acids. Germline-derived CDR1 and CDR2 are LNHDA and SQIVND (reference sequence).

The genes are TRBV7-2 and TRBJ1-1, with TRBD1 as a possible D gene (5 bases). The CDR3 totals 14 residues. The V gene lost 5 bases and the J gene lost 0 bases, with 10 bases spanning the gap. Germline assignment: CDR1 SGHTA and CDR2 FQGNSA. Here the CDR3 reads CASSGGPMNTEAFF. Here the CDR3 DNA reads TGTGCCAGCAGCGGGGGACCGATGAACACTGAAGCTTTCTTT.

V usage is TRBV2 and J usage is TRBJ2-6; D is uncertain. The ends were cut back, 8 bases at V and 2 bases at J, with 4 bases in the middle. In germline, CDR1 is SNHLY, CDR2 FYNNEI. The CDR3 spans 12 residues. In DNA, the CDR3 is TGTGCCAGCTCGCCTGGGGCCAACGTCCTGACTTTC. Translation gives CASSPGANVLTF.

This clone was recorded once. CDR3 region: CASSQVYGNQPQHF. In nucleotides, the CDR3 is TGTGCCAGCAGCCAAGTCTATGGAAATCAGCCCCAGCATTTT. This chain links TRBV3-1 (or the pseudogene TRBV3-2) with TRBJ1-5; D gene ambiguous. Germline V gene sequence: CDR1 LGHDT, CDR2 YNNKEL (reference sequence). The ends were cut back, 1 base at V and 4 bases at J, with 8 bases in the middle. CDR3 length: 14 residues.

The genes are TRBV5-1 and TRBJ1-1; D is uncertain. Trimming stripped 1 base from V and 2 bases from J, with 18 bases between. CDR1 and CDR2 (germline): SGHRS, YFSETQ. CDR3 length: 17 residues. CDR3 bases: TGCGCCAGCAGCTTGTCCGCCCCCCGGGGAGCTAACACTGAAGCTTTCTTT. Encoded protein: CASSLSAPRGANTEAFF.

This chain links TRBV28 with TRBJ1-3, with D tentatively TRBD1 (5 bases). The CDR3 runs 16 residues. CDR1 and CDR2 from the germline V gene are MDHEN and SYDVKM. The V end lost 4 bases, the J end lost 2 bases, and 15 bases lay between the germline ends. DNA of the CDR3: TGTGCCAGCAGTTATACCAGGGCCTCGGCTGGAAACACCATATATTTT. Amino acid sequence: CASSYTRASAGNTIYF.

This clone appeared once. The junction departs from germline at one end; a sequencing error may be responsible. The DNA of the CDR3 is TGTGCCAGCAGTTTAGATAACAGTGAAGCTTTCTTT. The encoded protein is CASSLDNSEAFF. The chain carries TRBV12-3 or TRBV12-4 and TRBJ1-1, with D uncertain. The CDR3 covers 12 residues.